This TCR beta chain was recovered during a study of blood T cell repertoires in COVID-19. Study details: Samples representing acute and convalescent COVID-19 were sourced from the United States, Italy and Spain. The analysed material was cDNA or gDNA that came from T cells, B-cell-depleted T cells, or PBMCs.

Per germline, CDR1 SGHNT and CDR2 YENEEA. The CDR3 is 12 residues long. V lost 1 base and J 5 bases, leaving 5 bases between the germline ends. Assay used: immunoSEQ multiplex PCR; TCRdb lists only in-frame clones, some missing. The data contain 120,000 or so clones, approximately 88% of them singletons. This receptor was identified in a man aged 50-60 years with acute or convalescent COVID-19. The J gene is TRBJ2-5, the V gene TRBV11-3, with D uncertain. The sequencing input was peripheral blood. The CDR3 DNA follows: TGTGCCAGCAGCTTAGTACTCGAGACCCAGTACTTC. This sequence encodes CASSLVLETQYF.